A selection of T cell receptor beta chains follows, all from one sample in a study of cytomegalovirus exposure and HLA in healthy donors. Only in-frame clones appear in the TCRdb table, and some are missing; sequencing was by immunoSEQ multiplex PCR. The sample has under 200,000 clones; roughly 80% are singletons. Material for sequencing was PBMCs. The receptors derive from a male donor in good health and CMV-seropositive. The CDR3 runs from the conserved cysteine through the conserved F or W. The D gene is left open where the match is weak. The size field is filled for only some rows; it gives once, few, many or a size class.

D gene,V gene,J gene,clone size,CDR3 DNA,CDR3 protein
NA,TRBV19,TRBJ2-7,NA,TGTGCCAGTAGTCCCATGACAGGTAGCTCCTACGAGCAGTACTTC,CASSPMTGSSYEQYF
TRBD1,TRBV19,TRBJ1-1,NA,TGTGCCAGTAGACACCAGGGGGCTTCAGCTGAAGCTTTCTTT,CASRHQGASAEAFF
TRBD1,TRBV6-5,TRBJ1-4,few,TGTGCCAGCAGTAACAGGGGGGCTAATGAAAAACTGTTTTTT,CASSNRGANEKLFF
NA,TRBV7-2,TRBJ2-2,NA,TGTGCCAGCAGCATCGCACAGGGATCAGCCGGGGAGCTGTTTTTT,CASSIAQGSAGELFF
TRBD2,TRBV2,TRBJ2-1,once,TGTGCCAGCAGCGTAGCGGGGGAGTACTACAATGAGCAGTTCTTC,CASSVAGEYYNEQFF
TRBD2,TRBV5-1,TRBJ2-5,NA,TGCGCCAGCAGCCCGGGACTAGCGGGGGGGCCGGGAGAGACCCAGTACTTC,CASSPGLAGGPGETQYF
TRBD1,TRBV10-2,TRBJ1-4,NA,TGCGCCAGCAGCTCTCCAGGGGGGAATGAAAAACTGTTTTTT,CASSSPGGNEKLFF
NA,TRBV30,TRBJ2-6,once,TGTGCCTGGAGTTCCCCGGACAGCGCCAACGTCCTGACTTTC,CAWSSPDSANVLTF
TRBD1,TRBV19,TRBJ1-1,NA,TGTGCCGGGGGGACAGGGGGGGTTTTGACTGAAGCTTTCTTT,CAGGTGGVLTEAFF
NA,TRBV7-9,TRBJ1-1,NA,TGTGCCAGCAACAAATACCTTGGAGGTAACACTGAAGCTTTCTTT,CASNKYLGGNTEAFF
NA,TRBV6-5,TRBJ1-1,once,TGTGCCAGCAGCGGGGGGGCAGGGGTGAACACTGAAGCTTTCTTT,CASSGGAGVNTEAFF
NA,TRBV7-2,TRBJ2-1,once,TGTGCCAGCAGCTTAGCTTGGGCTGCAGGCGACAATGAGCAGTTCTTC,CASSLAWAAGDNEQFF
TRBD1,TRBV5-1,TRBJ2-1,NA,TGCGCCAGCAGCCTACGGGACAGGGGGACGTTCTCCTACAATGAGCAGTTCTTC,CASSLRDRGTFSYNEQFF
NA,TRBV6-1,TRBJ2-7,NA,TGTGCCAGCAGTGAAGGACAGGCCCTCTACGAGCAGTACTTC,CASSEGQALYEQYF
NA,TRBV12-2,TRBJ1-1,NA,TGTGCAAGTCGCAAGCGACAGGGGGAAGACACTGAAGCTTTCTTT,CASRKRQGEDTEAFF
TRBD1,TRBV7-9,TRBJ2-5,NA,TGTGCCAGCAGCTTATGGGGCAGGGGGGAGACCCAGTACTTC,CASSLWGRGETQYF
TRBD1,TRBV4-1,TRBJ1-1,NA,TGCGCCAGCAGCCGTCGACAGGGTAGGGCTTTCTTT,CASSRRQGRAFF
NA,TRBV30,TRBJ1-6,NA,TGTGCCTGGAGTTCCCAAGTATCAGCCCTCCACTTT,CAWSSQVSALHF
NA,TRBV19,TRBJ1-1,NA,TGTGCCAGCAGAAAGGGGTCTGCTCGTGACACTGAAGCTTTCTTT,CASRKGSARDTEAFF
NA,TRBV19,TRBJ2-7,NA,TGTGCCAGTAGTATGCAGGGCCCATACGAGCAGTACTTC,CASSMQGPYEQYF
NA,TRBV7-6,TRBJ1-1,NA,TGTGCCAGCAGCTTAAAGCCCGCGGGCGGCACTGAAGCTTTCTTT,CASSLKPAGGTEAFF
NA,TRBV6-1,TRBJ1-2,NA,TGTGCCAGCAGTTCAGGGGTAGGAAACTATGGCTACACCTTC,CASSSGVGNYGYTF
TRBD1,TRBV19,TRBJ2-3,NA,TGTGCCAGTAGTTTAGGGACAGAGAATAACCAGTATTTT,CASSLGTENNQYF
NA,TRBV4-3,TRBJ1-2,NA,TGCGCCAGCAGCCAAGAAGGGGCAGGGGATAATAACTATGGCTACACCTTC,CASSQEGAGDNNYGYTF
TRBD1,TRBV7-8,TRBJ1-2,NA,TGTGCCAGCAGCTCCCGACAGGGGATGAACTATGGCTACACCTTC,CASSSRQGMNYGYTF
NA,TRBV25-1,TRBJ2-7,NA,TGTGCCAGCAGTGGGGCCCTAAACAGCTACGAGCAGTACTTC,CASSGALNSYEQYF
NA,TRBV7-2,TRBJ2-1,NA,TGTGCCAGCAGCTTAGGTACGGGTAGATACTACAATGAGCAGTTCTTC,CASSLGTGRYYNEQFF
NA,TRBV23-1,TRBJ1-2,NA,TGCGCCAGCAGTCCAGACACTGGACACATATTTCACAAATATGGCTACACCTTC,CASSPDTGHIFHKYGYTF
TRBD1,TRBV30,TRBJ1-5,NA,TGTGCCTGGAGTGGCTTCGACAGGGCGGGCAATCAGCCCCAGCATTTT,CAWSGFDRAGNQPQHF
TRBD1,TRBV25-1,TRBJ2-1,NA,TGTGCCAGTAATCCGGGACAGGGATTGATGGCCTCCTACAATGAGCAGTTCTTC,CASNPGQGLMASYNEQFF
NA,TRBV19,TRBJ1-1,NA,TGTGCCAGTAGTATAGACGGTAGGCGGATCATGAACACTGAAGCTTTCTTT,CASSIDGRRIMNTEAFF
NA,TRBV15,TRBJ1-2,NA,TGTGCCACCAGCAGAGATATTCCGGCGCAGGGCTATGGCTACACCTTC,CATSRDIPAQGYGYTF
NA,TRBV9,TRBJ1-4,once,TGTGCCAGCAGCGTTAACTTTAATGAAAAACTGTTTTTT,CASSVNFNEKLFF
NA,TRBV6-5,TRBJ1-6,once,TGTGCCAGCAGTCCCCAGTCCCCCTATAATTCACCCCTCCACTTT,CASSPQSPYNSPLHF
TRBD1,TRBV5-1,TRBJ2-7,NA,TGCGCCAGCAGCTTGGGGGACAGCTCCTACGAGCAGTACTTC,CASSLGDSSYEQYF
NA,TRBV19,TRBJ2-2,NA,TGTGCCAGTAGTAACCAGGGGACCGGGGAGCTGTTTTTT,CASSNQGTGELFF
TRBD1,TRBV6-5,TRBJ1-2,few,TGTGCCAGCAGTGGGGACAGGGGGCTGGGCTACACCTTC,CASSGDRGLGYTF
NA,TRBV7-6,TRBJ1-1,NA,TGTGCCAGCACCACCAGGGCGGGGTTTGAACCTTTCTTT,CASTTRAGFEPFF
TRBD2,TRBV19,TRBJ2-7,NA,TGTGCCAGTAGTAAACTAGCGGGGGGAGCCTACGAGCAGTACTTC,CASSKLAGGAYEQYF
NA,TRBV6-5,TRBJ1-3,NA,TGTGCCAGCAGTTACTCCCCCGGGATCTCTGGAAACACCATATATTTT,CASSYSPGISGNTIYF
NA,TRBV7-2,TRBJ2-7,NA,TGTGCCAGCAGCCGGGGGACCTCCTACGAGCAGTACTTC,CASSRGTSYEQYF
NA,TRBV19,TRBJ1-5,NA,TGTGCCAGTAGTATGGGCGAGAATCAGCCCCAGCATTTT,CASSMGENQPQHF
NA,TRBV6-6,TRBJ2-5,NA,TGTGCCAGCACAGCGCGGCCTTGGACCCAGTACTTC,CASTARPWTQYF
TRBD1,TRBV6-5,TRBJ1-1,NA,TGTGCCAGCAGTCCTGGGACAGGGGAGACTGAAGCTTTCTTT,CASSPGTGETEAFF
NA,TRBV25-1,TRBJ2-4,NA,TGTGCCAGCAGTGAGGTACAGGGAGCCAAAAACAGTCAGTACTTC,CASSEVQGAKNSQYF
NA,TRBV19,TRBJ2-5,NA,TGTGCCAGTAAGAGACAGGGGTGGCGGGAGGAGACCCAGTACTTC,CASKRQGWREETQYF
NA,TRBV19,TRBJ1-2,NA,TGTGCCAGTAGTATAGACGGACAGTCGTATGGCTACACCTTC,CASSIDGQSYGYTF
TRBD1,TRBV5-5,TRBJ2-7,once,TGTGCCAGCAGCTTAAGACAGGGTTACGAGCAGTACTTC,CASSLRQGYEQYF
NA,TRBV7-7,TRBJ1-2,NA,TGTGCCAGCAGCTTAAGGAGGGCCAACTATGGCTACACCTTC,CASSLRRANYGYTF
TRBD1,TRBV28,TRBJ1-5,NA,TGTGCCAGCAGTTCCCCGCAGGGGGATCGCAATCAGCCCCAGCATTTT,CASSSPQGDRNQPQHF
TRBD1,TRBV6-5,TRBJ1-5,NA,TGTGCCAGCAGAAGACAGGGGGGTAATCAGCCCCAGCATTTT,CASRRQGGNQPQHF
NA,TRBV19,TRBJ2-1,few,TGTGCCAGTAGTATGGTCAGGGGAAATGAGCAGTTCTTC,CASSMVRGNEQFF
TRBD1,TRBV7-2,TRBJ2-7,NA,TGTGCCAGCAGACGGACAGGGGACGGCTCCTACGAGCAGTACTTC,CASRRTGDGSYEQYF
TRBD1,TRBV5-1,TRBJ1-2,NA,TGCGCCAGCAGCTTTAGGACAGGGAGTGATGGCTACACCTTC,CASSFRTGSDGYTF
TRBD1,TRBV10-2,TRBJ2-7,NA,TGCGCCAGCAGGGACGGGACAGCCTACGAGCAGTACTTC,CASRDGTAYEQYF